A selection of T cell receptor beta chains follows, all from one sample in a study of shared clonotypes between healthy human individuals. Measured with immunoSEQ multiplex PCR; TCRdb has only the in-frame clones, and not every one. The sample has about a million clones, around 75% seen once. Specimen: memory CD4+ T cells sorted from blood. These receptors all come from a man between 18 and 29 years old in good health. Each CDR3 is given with its conserved first and last residue. D genes are given only for firm matches. Size tells how often a clone was seen (once, few, many) or the class of an expanded clone, and some rows leave it out.

TRBJ2-3	-	TRBV5-1	TRBD1	TGCGCCAGCAGCTTGGGAGGGACAGATTCTATCAATACGCAGTATTTT	CASSLGGTDSINTQYF
TRBJ1-6	-	TRBV19	-	TGTGCCAGTAAGGAACAGGAAGTTAATTCACCCCTCCACTTT	CASKEQEVNSPLHF
TRBJ1-6	-	TRBV6-5	TRBD1	TGTGCCAGCAGTTACATCGGACAGGATAATTCACCCCTCCACTTT	CASSYIGQDNSPLHF
TRBJ2-4	-	TRBV18	-	TGTGCCAGCTCACCACCGTCAGAAAACATTCAGTACTTC	CASSPPSENIQYF
TRBJ2-3	-	TRBV5-5	-	TGTGCCAGCAGCCGCCAGGGGTCCACAGATACGCAGTATTTT	CASSRQGSTDTQYF
TRBJ1-5	-	TRBV7-3	-	TGTGCCAGCAGCTTATTTCCCCTTCGGGACGGGCAGCCCCAGCATTTT	CASSLFPLRDGQPQHF
TRBJ1-1	-	TRBV28	-	TGTGCCAGCAGCCTTCCCGCTCGGGGGGGCACTGAAGCTTTCTTT	CASSLPARGGTEAFF
TRBJ1-4	few	TRBV7-9	-	TGTGCCAGCAGCTTAGAACACGGGGGGGCTGAAAAACTGTTTTTT	CASSLEHGGAEKLFF
TRBJ1-1	-	TRBV10-2	-	TGCGCCAGCAGTTGGGGCGTGGGTGCCACTGAAGCTTTCTTT	CASSWGVGATEAFF
TRBJ1-5	once	TRBV6-1	-	TGTGCCAGCAGTGCACTGAATCAGCCCCAGCATTTT	CASSALNQPQHF
TRBJ2-1	-	TRBV4-2	TRBD2	TGTGCCAGCAGCCAAGAGGCCAGCGGGGTCTTCAATGAGCAGTTCTTC	CASSQEASGVFNEQFF
TRBJ2-6	-	TRBV11-2	-	TGTGCCAGCAGCGGTATCAGCAAGCAACAAAGTCGGGCCAACGTCCTGACTTTC	CASSGISKQQSRANVLTF
TRBJ1-3	once	TRBV18	-	TGTGCCAGCTCTCGACCAGAAGACTCTGGAAACACCATATATTTT	CASSRPEDSGNTIYF
TRBJ2-5	-	TRBV18	TRBD1	TGTGCCAGCTCACCACCGGGGACAGGGAAAGAGACCCAGTACTTC	CASSPPGTGKETQYF
TRBJ2-5	-	TRBV5-1	-	TGCGCCAGCCGACCAACAGGGAAGGCGGAAGAGACCCAGTACTTC	CASRPTGKAEETQYF
TRBJ1-1	-	TRBV5-4	-	TGTGCCAGCAGCTTGGTGTCGAACACTGAAGCTTTCTTT	CASSLVSNTEAFF
TRBJ1-4	-	TRBV18	TRBD1	TGTGCCAGCTCACCCGGACAGGGTAATGAAAAACTGTTTTTT	CASSPGQGNEKLFF
TRBJ1-3	many	TRBV10-2	-	TGCGCCAGCAGCGAGGGAGGATCCTCTGGAAACACCATATATTTT	CASSEGGSSGNTIYF
TRBJ2-6	-	TRBV6-4	TRBD1	TGTGCCAACTCCTGGGGGAGACAGGGGGCGAGTGGGGCCAACGTCCTGACTTTC	CANSWGRQGASGANVLTF
TRBJ2-5	-	TRBV7-3	TRBD1	TGTGCCAGCAGCTGGGCCCACCGGGACAGACAAGAGACCCAGTACTTC	CASSWAHRDRQETQYF
TRBJ2-7	-	TRBV2	-	TGTGCCAGCAGTCAGGGGCGCTACTACGAGCAGTACTTC	CASSQGRYYEQYF
TRBJ2-7	-	TRBV18	-	TGTGCCAGCTCATCAACTGCCTTTCAGGAAGGCGAGCAGTACTTC	CASSSTAFQEGEQYF
TRBJ1-4	-	TRBV11-2	-	TGTGCCAGCAGCGCGGGCGGCGAAAAACTGTTTTTT	CASSAGGEKLFF
TRBJ1-5	few	TRBV10-2	-	TGCGCCAGCAGTGACAGCTGGAAGAACCTTATAAGCAATCAGCCCCAGCATTTT	CASSDSWKNLISNQPQHF
TRBJ1-6	-	TRBV28	TRBD1	TGTGCCAGCACTCCCGGGGACAGAAATTCACCCCTCCACTTT	CASTPGDRNSPLHF
TRBJ1-3	-	TRBV28	-	TGTGCCAGCAGGCCCATTGGCTCTGGAAACACCATATATTTT	CASRPIGSGNTIYF